These 12 T cell receptor beta chains share one sample of origin, sequenced in a study of cytomegalovirus exposure and HLA in healthy donors. Researchers ran the PCR with 60 Vbeta and 13 Jbeta primers. The table came from immunoSEQ multiplex PCR; TCRdb's copy has only in-frame clones and leaves some out. In the table there are 150,000 to 200,000 clones, 75% to 90% of which are singletons. The sequenced material came from PBMCs. These receptors came from a woman aged 50 to 60 in good health and CMV-seropositive.

This clone was detected only once. V usage is TRBV7-2 and J usage is TRBJ2-1, with TRBD2 matching over 8 bases. Trimming removed 1 base from V and 10 bases from J; junction bases left unmatched: 9. The CDR3 contains 15 residues. CDR1 SGHTA and CDR2 FQGNSA come from the germline V gene. CDR3 in DNA: TGTGCCAGCAGCTTAGGAGCGGGGGTCTTAAGGGAGCAGTTCTTC. Translating it yields CASSLGAGVLREQFF.

V gene TRBV6-6 combines with J gene TRBJ1-2; a possible D gene is TRBD1 (5 bases). V lost 2 bases and J lost 8, with 12 bases in between. The CDR3 totals 13 residues. From germline, CDR1 is MNHNY and CDR2 SVGAGI (reference sequence). CDR3 in amino acids: CASSYSGTDGYTF. CDR3 nucleotides: TGTGCCAGCAGTTACAGCGGGACGGACGGCTACACCTTC.

V usage is TRBV27 and J usage is TRBJ2-7; no clear D. The germline V and J ends were trimmed by 0 bases and 6 bases, with 9 bases remaining between them. The V gene's germline CDR1 is MNHEY and CDR2 SMNVEV (reference sequence). The length of the CDR3 is 13 residues. CDR3 amino acids: CASSLSPLGEQYF. The CDR3 coding sequence is TGTGCCAGCAGTTTATCCCCCCTAGGCGAGCAGTACTTC.

The CDR3 DNA sequence: TGTGCCAGCCCCTGGCGGTCCTACGAGCAGTACTTC. This encodes CASPWRSYEQYF. V usage is TRBV25-1 and J usage is TRBJ2-7, with unresolved D. Trimming removed 8 bases from V and 1 base from J, with 9 bases in between. The CDR3 has 12 amino acids. CDR1 MGHDK and CDR2 SYGVNS come from the germline V gene.

This clone showed up just a few times. The chain joins TRBV27 to TRBJ1-1; a weak D match, TRBD1 (6 bases). The CDR3 covers 13 residues. V lost 4 bases and J 4 bases, leaving 10 bases between the germline ends. From germline, CDR1 is MNHEY and CDR2 SMNVEV (reference sequence). As DNA, the CDR3 is TGTGCCAGCAGTTCCTTGGACAGCACTGAAGCTTTCTTT. Its protein is CASSSLDSTEAFF.

The rearrangement links TRBV11-3 to TRBJ2-1; D is undetermined. With 5 bases removed from V and 10 bases from J, the gap between germline ends came to 9 bases. CDR3 length: 11 residues. Germline V CDR1 and CDR2: SGHNT, YENEEA. Here the CDR3 reads CASSHTAEQFF. CDR3 DNA: TGTGCCAGCAGCCATACTGCCGAGCAGTTCTTC.

The sample holds one count of this clone. The chain recombines TRBV5-1 with TRBJ2-3; possible D gene TRBD1, 5 bases. In germline, CDR1 is SGHRS, CDR2 YFSETQ. This CDR3 is built from 15 residues. V lost 1 base, J lost 3 bases, and 12 bases lay in between. CDR3 nucleotide sequence: TGCGCCAGCAGCTTGTATCCTGGGGCGACAGATACGCAGTATTTT. It is translated as CASSLYPGATDTQYF.

The chain combines TRBV9 with TRBJ2-3; maybe TRBD1 (5 bases). Trimming took 2 bases from V and 3 from J, leaving 7 bases between them. The CDR3 is 13 amino acids. Looked up from germline, CDR1 is SGDLS and CDR2 is YYNGEE. The CDR3 bases are TGTGCCAGCAGCGTCCAGGGAACAGATACGCAGTATTTT. As protein: CASSVQGTDTQYF.

As regards this clone: One end of the junction fails to match germline, which may point to a read error. For the CDR3, the DNA is TGTGCCAGCAGCTTAAGCGGGCAAGGGACCCAGTACTTC. Translating gives CASSLSGQGTQYF. The rearrangement joins TRBV7-3 to TRBJ2-5; perhaps TRBD2 as D (5 bases). Germline lookup yields CDR1 SGHTA and CDR2 FQGTGA. The CDR3 runs 13 residues.

The table lists this clone with a count of one. The V gene is TRBV28, the J gene TRBJ1-5, with D perhaps matching TRBD1 (6 bases). Per germline, CDR1 MDHEN and CDR2 SYDVKM. CDR3 length: 15 amino acids. The V end was cut by 6 bases, the J end by 6 bases, with 18 bases between. The CDR3 coding sequence is TGTGCCAGCAGCTTAGCCGGGGGGCGAGGTCAGCCCCAGCATTTT. Protein product: CASSLAGGRGQPQHF.

The CDR3 region has the DNA TGTGCCAGCAGCTTAGATCGGGTCACCGGGGAGCTGTTTTTT. Translated, it gives CASSLDRVTGELFF. V gene TRBV11-2 combines with J gene TRBJ2-2, with D unresolved. The CDR3 has 14 residues. V was cut by 0 bases and J by 4 bases, with 6 bases left in between. The germline V gene encodes CDR1 SGHAT and CDR2 FQNNGV.

This clone was recorded a few times. The gene calls are TRBV14 and TRBJ1-2; D perhaps matches TRBD1 (5 bases). The length of the CDR3 is 13 residues. CDR1 and CDR2 (germline): SGHDN, FVKESK. With 5 bases removed from V and 3 bases from J, the gap between germline ends came to 10 bases. The chain's CDR3 is CASSVQGYYGYTF. CDR3 bases: TGTGCCAGCAGCGTCCAGGGCTACTATGGCTACACCTTC.